The 27 T cell receptor beta chains below all came from one sample that was sequenced in a study of blood T cell repertoires in COVID-19. The table came from immunoSEQ multiplex PCR; TCRdb's copy has only in-frame clones and leaves some out. Of about 62,000 clones listed, approximately 92% are singletons. Specimen: peripheral blood. Source of these receptors: a woman in her fifties or sixties with COVID-19, enrolled during active disease.

Concerning this clone: Germline and junction disagree at one end, which may indicate a read error. The rearrangement uses TRBV7-3 and TRBJ2-7; TRBD1 agrees at 8 bases. CDR3 length: 15 amino acids. Germline-derived CDR1 and CDR2 are SGHTA and FQGTGA. The CDR3 DNA is TGTGCCAGCAGCTTAACAGGGGACAGGTGGACAGAGGCCGACTTC. It is translated as CASSLTGDRWTEADF. The full variable domain, with the rest looked up from reference TRBV7-3 and TRBJ2-7, is GAGVSQTPSNKVTEKGKYVELRCDPISGHTALYWYRQSLGQGPEFLIYFQGTGAADDSGLPNDRFFAVRPEGSVSTLKIQRTERGDSAVYLCASSLTGDRWTEADFGPGTRLTVT.

The chain combines TRBV27 with TRBJ2-2; TRBD2 aligns across 10 bases. From germline, CDR1 is MNHEY and CDR2 SMNVEV (reference sequence). The CDR3 contains 14 residues. V lost 7 bases to trimming and J lost 4 bases; unmatched junction nucleotides: 3. CDR3 in DNA: TGTGCCAGCACTCGACTAGCGGGCACCGGGGAGCTGTTTTTT. Amino acids: CASTRLAGTGELFF.

The chain links TRBV10-3 to TRBJ1-1; D is perhaps TRBD1 (5 bases). Trimming shortened V by 6 bases and J by 0 bases, and 11 bases separated the two germline ends. CDR3 length equals 14 residues. The germline gives CDR1 ENHRY, CDR2 SYGVKD. CDR3 sequence: CAIRGGIVNTEAFF. DNA of the CDR3: TGTGCCATCAGGGGGGGGATAGTGAACACTGAAGCTTTCTTT.

The chain is built from TRBV18 and TRBJ2-7; tentatively, D is TRBD2 (5 bases). CDR3 length: 15 residues. V gave up 4 bases and J gave up 3 bases, with 16 bases separating them. The germline gives CDR1 KGHSH, CDR2 LQKENI. The CDR3 nucleotides are TGTGCCAGCTCACAAGCGGACGGTTTGAACTACGAGCAGTACTTC. Protein: CASSQADGLNYEQYF.

The genes are TRBV7-8 and TRBJ1-1; D is uncertain. The CDR3 totals 15 residues. Trimming pared 1 base from V and 0 bases from J, leaving 9 bases between. Germline V gene data show CDR1 as SGHVS and CDR2 as FQNEAQ. The CDR3 DNA is TGTGCCAGCAGCTTAGTCGCCGCGTTGAACACTGAAGCTTTCTTT. Amino acid sequence: CASSLVAALNTEAFF.

V gene TRBV5-1 combines with J gene TRBJ2-5; TRBD2 agrees at 10 bases. There are 14 residues in the CDR3. Germline CDR1 SGHRS, CDR2 YFSETQ. V shed 5 bases and J 4 bases; nucleotides not matched to a gene: 5. DNA for the CDR3: TGCGCCAGCAGAGAAGCTAGCGGGAGAGAGACCCAGTACTTC. Translation gives CASREASGRETQYF.

This clone was found once. The chain carries TRBV9 and TRBJ2-3, with TRBD1 as a possible D gene (6 bases). Germline V gene sequence: CDR1 SGDLS, CDR2 YYNGEE. The V gene lost 4 bases and the J gene lost 3 bases, with 12 bases spanning the gap. The CDR3 spans 14 residues. CDR3 in amino acids: CASSLTGWTDTQYF. The CDR3 coding sequence is TGTGCCAGCAGCCTCACAGGGTGGACAGATACGCAGTATTTT. Filled out from reference TRBV9 and TRBJ2-3, the complete variable domain reads DSGVTQTPKHLITATGQRVTLRCSPRSGDLSVYWYQQSLDQGLQFLIQYYNGEERAKGNILERFSAQQFPDLHSELNLSSLELGDSALYFCASSLTGWTDTQYFGPGTRLTVL.

This clone was counted once. The chain uses TRBV5-1 and TRBJ1-5; possible D gene TRBD1, 6 bases. This CDR3 region has 20 residues. From germline, CDR1 is SGHRS and CDR2 YFSETQ. V was clipped by 6 bases and J by 0 bases, with 28 bases between them. CDR3 protein: CASIAYPRTERGNSNQPQHF. CDR3 nucleotides: TGCGCCAGCATCGCATACCCACGGACAGAAAGGGGCAATAGCAATCAGCCCCAGCATTTT.

The V and J genes are TRBV19 and TRBJ2-7; D uncertain. The CDR3 covers 13 residues. Per germline, CDR1 LNHDA and CDR2 SQIVND (reference sequence). V was trimmed by 5 bases and J by 0 bases, leaving 8 bases between them. The CDR3 reads CASSRDFSYEQYF. The CDR3 DNA reads as TGTGCCAGTAGTCGTGACTTCTCCTACGAGCAGTACTTC.

V usage is TRBV30 and J usage is TRBJ2-1; D is perhaps TRBD2 (7 bases). V gave up 3 bases and J gave up 10 bases, with 19 bases separating them. Per germline, CDR1 GTSNPN and CDR2 SVGIG (reference sequence). The CDR3 loop spans 14 amino acids. DNA of the CDR3: TGTGCCTGGAGAATCGGGGGGCCAGGAGGCGAGCAGTTCTTC. This translates into CAWRIGGPGGEQFF.

The chain uses TRBV12-3 or TRBV12-4 and TRBJ2-5; unclear D gene. The CDR3 covers 13 residues. Between the trimmed V and J ends, which lost 5 bases and 2 bases, there was a span of 9 bases. The CDR3 loop is CASSHSQQETQYF. The CDR3 DNA reads TGTGCCAGCAGTCACAGCCAACAAGAGACCCAGTACTTC.

This chain connects TRBV4-2 to TRBJ1-5; no firm D call. The CDR3 has 11 amino acids. In germline, CDR1 is LGHNA, CDR2 YNFKEQ. V was trimmed by 1 base and J by 9 bases, leaving 4 bases between them. This CDR3 reads CASSQGGPQHF. The CDR3 bases are TGTGCCAGCAGCCAAGGCGGGCCCCAGCATTTT.

The CDR3 spells CASSQGGAETQYF. The DNA of the CDR3 is TGTGCCAGTAGCCAGGGCGGGGCAGAGACCCAGTACTTC. The chain uses TRBV19 and TRBJ2-5, with a tentative D call TRBD2 (6 bases). Per the germline V gene, CDR1 is LNHDA and CDR2 is SQIVND (reference sequence). Deletions cut 6 bases from V and 4 bases from J, with 12 bases between. The CDR3 is 13 residues long.

This chain connects TRBV10-2 to TRBJ2-1; 9 bases line up with TRBD2. The CDR3 spans 15 residues. Germline CDR1 WSHSY, CDR2 SAAADI. Unmatched junction bases numbered 6, after V lost 6 bases and J lost 3 bases. Written as DNA, the CDR3 is TGCGCCAGCAGATTAGCGGGAGTTTACTACAATGAGCAGTTCTTC. The encoded protein is CASRLAGVYYNEQFF.

The J gene is TRBJ1-1, the V gene TRBV11-2; weak D call: TRBD1 (5 bases). V dropped 6 bases and J dropped 0 bases, with 20 bases sitting between them. The CDR3 totals 17 residues. Germline values: CDR1 SGHAT, CDR2 FQNNGV. In DNA, the CDR3 is TGTGCCAGCAGAGCTTCTTGGGGCAGAAATATGAACACTGAAGCTTTCTTT. Its translation: CASRASWGRNMNTEAFF.

The rearrangement uses TRBV4-1 and TRBJ1-3, with 8 nucleotides matching TRBD1. In germline, CDR1 is MGHRA, CDR2 YSYEKL. The CDR3 contains 15 residues. The V segment lost 2 bases and the J segment 3 bases; nucleotides outside the gene matches: 3. The CDR3 protein is CASSQQGAGGNTIYF. The CDR3 region has the DNA TGCGCCAGCAGCCAACAGGGGGCGGGTGGAAACACCATATATTTT.

The chain links TRBV5-1 to TRBJ2-3, with a tentative D call TRBD2 (6 bases). From germline, CDR1 is SGHRS and CDR2 YFSETQ. The CDR3 spans 15 residues. The V end was cut by 2 bases, the J end by 5 bases, with 15 bases between. The CDR3 sequence is CASSFGLQEGDTQYF. CDR3 sequence (DNA): TGCGCCAGCAGCTTTGGGTTACAGGAGGGAGATACGCAGTATTTT.

The gene calls are TRBV5-1 and TRBJ2-5; D may be TRBD2 (5 bases). The ends were cut back, 0 bases at V and 7 bases at J, with 13 bases in the middle. The CDR3 length is 14 residues. CDR1 and CDR2 from the germline V gene are SGHRS and YFSETQ. CDR3 protein: CASSLGLMAGTQYF. The CDR3 nucleotides read TGCGCCAGCAGCTTGGGACTCATGGCGGGGACCCAGTACTTC.

This sequence joins TRBV7-2 and TRBJ1-5, with 7 bases that match TRBD1. Unmatched junction bases numbered 7, after V lost 2 bases and J lost 3 bases. This CDR3 comprises 16 residues. Per germline, CDR1 SGHTA and CDR2 FQGNSA. CDR3 region: CASSLWRTGPNQPQHF. The CDR3 nucleotides are TGTGCCAGCAGCTTATGGAGGACAGGCCCCAATCAGCCCCAGCATTTT.

The V gene is TRBV5-1, the J gene TRBJ2-7; 10 bases map to TRBD1. Germline-derived CDR1 and CDR2 are SGHRS and YFSETQ. The CDR3 has 15 amino acids. The ends lost 5 bases at V and 4 bases at J; junction bases unmatched: 9. The CDR3 DNA sequence: TGCGCCAGCAGAAGCCCCGGGACAGGGGTGTACGAGCAGTACTTC. As protein: CASRSPGTGVYEQYF.

The CDR3 here is CAWSSSDQETQYF. CDR3 DNA sequence: TGTGCCTGGAGTAGTTCGGACCAAGAGACCCAGTACTTC. The chain recombines TRBV30 with TRBJ2-5; D is unresolved. V was pared by 2 bases and J by 0 bases, with 7 bases between. This CDR3 contains 13 residues. The germline CDR1 and CDR2 sequences are GTSNPN and SVGIG (reference sequence).

The V and J genes are TRBV6-5 and TRBJ2-7, with D maybe TRBD1 (6 bases). This CDR3 region has 11 residues. Germline loops: CDR1 MNHEY, CDR2 SVGAGI. V lost 7 bases, J lost 6 bases, and 10 bases lay in between. The CDR3 loop reads CASNTGLEQYF. The DNA for the CDR3 is TGTGCCAGCAACACAGGGCTCGAGCAGTACTTC.

The chain joins TRBV7-9 to TRBJ2-6, with 9 bases matching TRBD1. Germline V gene sequence: CDR1 SEHNR, CDR2 FQNEAQ (reference sequence). The CDR3 is made up of 18 amino acids. V was pared by 2 bases and J by 0 bases, with 5 bases of the junction left unmatched. The CDR3 region is CASSLRGQGFSGANVLTF. CDR3 DNA sequence: TGTGCCAGCAGCTTACGAGGACAGGGGTTCTCTGGGGCCAACGTCCTGACTTTC. Drawing the rest from reference TRBV7-9 and TRBJ2-6, the complete variable domain is DTGVSQNPRHKITKRGQNVTFRCDPISEHNRLYWYRQTLGQGPEFLTYFQNEAQLEKSRLLSDRFSAERPKGSFSTLEIQRTEQGDSAMYLCASSLRGQGFSGANVLTFGAGSRLTVL.

This chain uses TRBV9 with TRBJ1-1; 8 bases align to TRBD1. CDR3 length: 16 amino acids. V shed 3 bases, J shed 1 base, and the junction held 8 bases outside the gene matches. Germline loops: CDR1 SGDLS, CDR2 YYNGEE. The CDR3, as DNA: TGTGCCAGCAGCGCAGGGACAGGATGGGGGAACACTGAAGCTTTCTTT. This codes for CASSAGTGWGNTEAFF. Together with reference TRBV9 and TRBJ1-1, the CDR3 gives the full variable domain: DSGVTQTPKHLITATGQRVTLRCSPRSGDLSVYWYQQSLDQGLQFLIQYYNGEERAKGNILERFSAQQFPDLHSELNLSSLELGDSALYFCASSAGTGWGNTEAFFGQGTRLTVV.

The rearrangement uses TRBV7-2 and TRBJ2-3, with D perhaps TRBD1 (6 bases). CDR1 is SGHTA and CDR2 is FQGNSA in the germline V gene. Trimming took off 6 bases at V and 4 bases at J, with 8 bases between the two ends. CDR3 length equals 12 residues. CDR3: CASRQGSDTQYF. CDR3 DNA: TGTGCCAGCAGGCAGGGGTCAGATACGCAGTATTTT.

About this clone: The junction shows a germline mismatch at one end, possibly a read error. The chain employs TRBV10-3 and TRBJ1-2, with unresolved D. Looked up from germline, CDR1 is ENHRY and CDR2 is SYGVKD. This CDR3 contains 14 residues. Here the CDR3 DNA reads TGTGCCATCAGTGAGTCGGGGAGCTTAGATGGCCACACCTTC. It is translated as CAISESGSLDGHTF.

The J gene is TRBJ2-3, the V gene TRBV11-3; TRBD2 matches at 9 bases. Germline CDR1 reads SGHNT; CDR2 reads YENEEA. CDR3 length: 17 residues. V lost 1 base to trimming and J lost 2 bases; unmatched junction nucleotides: 7. The CDR3 spells CASSLVLAGTHTDTQYF. As DNA, the CDR3 is TGTGCCAGCAGCTTAGTTCTAGCGGGGACTCACACAGATACGCAGTATTTT.